This T cell receptor (beta chain) was obtained from a study of CD8 T cells in Susac syndrome. In blood CD8+ and CD4+ T cells, TCR beta underwent sequencing. Matched for age and sex, the controls were healthy donors. V was pared by 2 bases and J by 4 bases, with 20 bases between. Germline CDR1 is MNHEY and CDR2 is SVGEGT. The CDR3 sequence is 17 residues long. Reverse transcription of roughly 0.45 to 1 ug RNA used random hexamers. Multiplex immunoSEQ PCR targeted 54 Vbeta and 13 Jbeta TCR beta segments. TCRdb ran MiXCR on the immunoSEQ multiplex PCR reads and lists one entry per CDR3 protein. The sample has about 120,000 distinct CDR3 sequences; about nine tenths are singletons.

The rearrangement joins TRBV6-2 or TRBV6-3 to TRBJ1-2, with D possibly being TRBD1 (6 bases). Material: CD4+ T cells from PBMCs. The receptor's source is a human donor in good health. The CDR3 DNA reads as TGTGCCAGCAGTTACCGGGGGCGTACCCTTGGAGGCTATGGCTACACCTTC. It translates to CASSYRGRTLGGYGYTF.